Detailed here is one TCR beta chain. Antigen specificity is unknown. The treatment: roughly 19 received Ad26.COV2.S at low or high dose, single or two shots; 5 received placebo; per-sample allocation not given. Following the first vaccine or placebo injection, samples were taken on day 63. Libraries were prepared by immunoSEQ multiplex PCR; TCRdb keeps only in-frame clonotypes and omits some of them. The table lists about 350,000 clones, about nine tenths of them singletons, with 6.4% in the top ten. The data were taken from a study of Ad26.COV2.S vaccination and SARS-CoV-2 variants. General study points: Estimates derived from TCR breadth and depth analyses may have underestimated total T cell responses.

The receptor was isolated from a person aged 18 to 65 who received the Ad26.COV2.S COVID-19 vaccine or a placebo. Specimen: peripheral blood, collected in a trial of Ad26.COV2.S vaccine versus placebo.

The CDR3 sequence: CASSHLRGDAVPQHF. The CDR3 coding sequence is TGTGCCAGCAGCCACCTTCGAGGGGACGCAGTGCCCCAGCATTTT. The V and J genes are TRBV28 and TRBJ1-5; the D gene is possibly TRBD1 (5 bases). Trimming cost V 6 bases and J 9 bases, with 21 bases left between them. The CDR3 runs to 15 residues. CDR1 is MDHEN, CDR2 SYDVKM, per germline.